What follows are 4 T cell receptor beta chains derived from one specimen sequenced in a study of cytomegalovirus exposure and HLA in healthy donors. The primer mix had 60 Vbeta and 13 Jbeta primers. Sequenced by immunoSEQ multiplex PCR; TCRdb stores in-frame clones only, minus some. Among about 120,000 clones listed, approximately 76% were seen once. Sequenced sample: PBMCs. The source is a man in his 60s in good health and CMV-seropositive.

The rearrangement uses TRBV7-9 and TRBJ2-7; 11 bases map to TRBD1. The V gene end was trimmed by 1 base and the J gene end by 3 bases; junction bases not matched to a gene: 2. This CDR3 is 15 amino acids long. The germline V gene encodes CDR1 SEHNR and CDR2 FQNEAQ (reference sequence). CDR3 protein: CASSLVGTGGYEQYF. In DNA form, the CDR3 reads TGTGCCAGCAGCTTAGTCGGGACAGGGGGCTACGAGCAGTACTTC. Combining the CDR3 with reference TRBV7-9 and TRBJ2-7 gives the whole variable domain DTGVSQNPRHKITKRGQNVTFRCDPISEHNRLYWYRQTLGQGPEFLTYFQNEAQLEKSRLLSDRFSAERPKGSFSTLEIQRTEQGDSAMYLCASSLVGTGGYEQYFGPGTRLTVT.

The chain is built from TRBV19 and TRBJ1-3; D is unresolved. This CDR3 has 13 residues. Trimming removed 10 bases at V and 4 bases at J, with 14 bases between. The germline V gene encodes CDR1 LNHDA and CDR2 SQIVND (reference sequence). CDR3 coding DNA: TGTGCCACGAGGCCTTGGTCAGGAAACACCATATATTTT. Its translation is CATRPWSGNTIYF.

This clone appeared once. J is TRBJ1-5 and V is TRBV19; 9 nucleotides match TRBD1. Germline values: CDR1 LNHDA, CDR2 SQIVND (reference sequence). V shed 5 bases and J 9 bases; nucleotides not matched to a gene: 8. The CDR3 covers 14 residues. CDR3 nucleotides: TGTGCCAGTAGTGAACAGGGGGCCCTTTCGCCCCAGCATTTT. It codes for CASSEQGALSPQHF.

This clone was detected only once. The J gene is TRBJ2-5, the V gene TRBV7-9, with a tentative D call TRBD1 (5 bases). Germline V gives CDR1 SEHNR, CDR2 FQNEAQ (reference sequence). The CDR3 is made up of 13 amino acids. Trimming left V 2 bases short and J 5 bases short, with 9 bases between. The CDR3 DNA reads TGTGCCAGCAGCTTACAGGGCCTGGAGACCCAGTACTTC. It specifies CASSLQGLETQYF.